This T cell receptor (beta chain) emerged from a study of cytomegalovirus exposure and HLA in healthy donors. The study's findings and limits: An ancestry cluster, one associated with Asian ancestry, reportedly showed fewer N-insertions than the approximately 670-donor mean in a later analysis. The authors judged a highly shared variant cluster likely a sequencing artifact.

The CDR3 consists of 13 residues. Trimming took off 9 bases at V and 5 bases at J, with 11 bases between the two ends. In germline, CDR1 is MDHEN, CDR2 SYDVKM. The primer mix had 60 Vbeta and 13 Jbeta primers. Authors' methods: Tens of millions of unique TCR beta chains, roughly 11 million of them shared, were counted by a later analysis. Measured with immunoSEQ multiplex PCR; TCRdb has only the in-frame clones, and not every one. For V, J and clone size, that table is used; D and trimming come from the DNA. The sample yields fewer than 40,000 clones, roughly 69% seen once. Regarding this clone: The antigen remains undetermined.

The sequencing sample was made of PBMCs. V usage is TRBV28 and J usage is TRBJ1-6; TRBD1 might be the D (6 bases). This TCR was sampled from a man aged 45-65 years in good health and CMV-seropositive. The CDR3 DNA reads TGTGCCAGTGGGGACACCAATAATTCACCCCTCCACTTT. Translation gives CASGDTNNSPLHF. The full variable domain, its missing parts supplied by reference TRBV28 and TRBJ1-6, is DVKVTQSSRYLVKRTGEKVFLECVQDMDHENMFWYRQDPGLGLRLIYFSYDVKMKEKGDIPEGYSVSREKKERFSLILESASTNQTSMYLCASGDTNNSPLHFGNGTRLTVT.